This T cell receptor (beta chain) was captured by sequencing in a study of CD8 T cells in Susac syndrome. Random hexamers were used to reverse transcribe an amount of roughly 0.45 to 1 ug RNA. TCR beta CDR3 was amplified by immunoSEQ multiplex PCR. This amplification extended across 54 Vbeta and 13 Jbeta segments. TCRdb reanalysed the immunoSEQ multiplex PCR reads using MiXCR and keeps one entry per CDR3 protein. The sample holds fewer than 150,000 distinct CDR3 sequences; more than 85% are singletons and the top ten take approximately 0.093%. Germline V lookup: CDR1 SEHNR, CDR2 FQNEAQ (reference sequence). V was shortened by 1 base and J by 4 bases, with 16 bases between the two germline ends. This CDR3 comprises 16 residues. Negative isolation was used for CD8+ and CD4+ T cells, and FACS enrichment was applied to TEMRA cells.

The clonotype originates from a human donor with multiple sclerosis. This rearrangement joins TRBV7-9 to TRBJ1-1; D is perhaps TRBD1 (6 bases). The sequencing input was CD4+ T cells from PBMCs. The CDR3 coding sequence is TGTGCCAGCAGCTTAGTCGTAGGAGGGGGATTCACTGAAGCTTTCTTT. This encodes CASSLVVGGGFTEAFF.